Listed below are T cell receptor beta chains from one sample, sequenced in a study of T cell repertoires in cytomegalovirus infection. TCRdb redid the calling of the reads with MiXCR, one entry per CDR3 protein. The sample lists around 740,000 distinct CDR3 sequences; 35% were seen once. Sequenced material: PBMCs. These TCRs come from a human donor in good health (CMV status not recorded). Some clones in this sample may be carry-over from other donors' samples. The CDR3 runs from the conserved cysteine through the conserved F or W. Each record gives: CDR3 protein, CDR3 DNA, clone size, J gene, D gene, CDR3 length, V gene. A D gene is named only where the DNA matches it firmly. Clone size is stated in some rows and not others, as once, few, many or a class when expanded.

CDR3: CASSQVSLAGGQDTQYF; DNA: TGCGCCAGCAGCCAAGTCTCACTAGCGGGGGGGCAAGATACGCAGTATTTT; size: .; J: TRBJ2-3; D: TRBD2; length: 17; V: TRBV4-1
CDR3: CASSPKGAEAFF; DNA: TGTGCCAGCTCACCAAAAGGGGCTGAAGCTTTCTTT; size: .; J: TRBJ1-1; D: .; length: 12; V: TRBV18
CDR3: CASSLGLPPSYNEQFF; DNA: TGTGCCAGCAGCCTAGGGCTGCCCCCCTCCTACAATGAGCAGTTCTTC; size: .; J: TRBJ2-1; D: .; length: 16; V: TRBV9
CDR3: CATSYYSGSYEQYF; DNA: TGTGCCACCAGTTACTATAGCGGATCCTACGAGCAGTACTTC; size: .; J: TRBJ2-7; D: .; length: 14; V: TRBV6-6
CDR3: CASSTETSSYEQYF; DNA: TGTGCCAGCAGCACGGAGACGAGCTCCTACGAGCAGTACTTC; size: few; J: TRBJ2-7; D: .; length: 14; V: TRBV7-4
CDR3: CASSDSIFPRENAYEQYF; DNA: TGTGCCAGCAGTGACTCAATATTCCCCCGAGAGAACGCCTACGAGCAGTACTTC; size: .; J: TRBJ2-7; D: .; length: 18; V: TRBV6-4
CDR3: CAISDLTGPGEQYF; DNA: TGTGCCATCAGTGACCTAACGGGCCCGGGAGAGCAGTACTTC; size: .; J: TRBJ2-7; D: .; length: 14; V: TRBV10-3
CDR3: CASSLAKGPGQDHYEQYF; DNA: TGCGCCAGCAGCTTGGCCAAGGGCCCGGGACAGGATCACTACGAGCAGTACTTC; size: many; J: TRBJ2-7; D: TRBD1; length: 18; V: TRBV5-1
CDR3: CASSPQGQGYNEQFF; DNA: TGTGCCAGCAGCCCCCAGGGACAGGGATACAATGAGCAGTTCTTC; size: .; J: TRBJ2-1; D: TRBD1; length: 15; V: TRBV7-2
CDR3: CSASEWRGALIEETQYF; DNA: TGCAGTGCTAGTGAATGGCGGGGGGCCTTAATCGAAGAGACCCAGTACTTC; size: .; J: TRBJ2-5; D: TRBD2; length: 17; V: TRBV20-1
CDR3: CASSFGRNSPLHF; DNA: TGTGCCAGCAGCTTTGGACGGAATTCACCCCTCCACTTT; size: .; J: TRBJ1-6; D: .; length: 13; V: TRBV5-6
CDR3: CASSFPTISGRRGNEKLFF; DNA: TGTGCCAGCAGCTTCCCCACCATCAGCGGAAGACGTGGAAATGAAAAACTGTTTTTT; size: many; J: TRBJ1-4; D: .; length: 19; V: TRBV7-9
CDR3: CASSPSRISEKLFF; DNA: TGTGCCAGCAGCCCCAGCAGAATTTCGGAAAAACTGTTTTTT; size: .; J: TRBJ1-4; D: .; length: 14; V: TRBV7-8
CDR3: CASRLGGTDTQYF; DNA: TGTGCCAGCAGATTGGGGGGGACAGATACGCAGTATTTT; size: .; J: TRBJ2-3; D: TRBD2; length: 13; V: TRBV27
CDR3: CASNRPDTQYF; DNA: TGTGCCAGCAACCGCCCAGATACGCAGTATTTT; size: many; J: TRBJ2-3; D: .; length: 11; V: TRBV6-1
CDR3: CASLSPGQGDTEAFF; DNA: TGTGCCAGCCTCTCGCCGGGACAGGGAGACACTGAAGCTTTCTTT; size: .; J: TRBJ1-1; D: TRBD1; length: 15; V: TRBV28
CDR3: CASSPRGGRAQYEQYF; DNA: TGTGCCAGCAGCCCCAGGGGGGGACGGGCGCAATACGAGCAGTACTTC; size: many; J: TRBJ2-7; D: .; length: 16; V: TRBV7-2
CDR3: CASSFPSGANVLTF; DNA: TGTGCCAGCAGCTTCCCTTCTGGGGCCAACGTCCTGACTTTC; size: .; J: TRBJ2-6; D: .; length: 14; V: TRBV7-6
CDR3: CSASQFGTGNTEALF; DNA: .; size: .; J: TRBJ1-1; D: .; length: 15; V: TRBV20-1
CDR3: CSASLGGYNSPLHF; DNA: TGCAGCGCTAGCCTGGGAGGCTATAATTCACCCCTCCACTTT; size: .; J: TRBJ1-6; D: .; length: 14; V: TRBV29-1
CDR3: CASSFWGLAGGANTGELFF; DNA: TGTGCCAGCAGTTTCTGGGGACTAGCGGGGGGCGCGAACACCGGGGAGCTGTTTTTT; size: .; J: TRBJ2-2; D: TRBD2; length: 19; V: TRBV27
CDR3: CASSLAPGGDGGAGELFF; DNA: TGTGCCAGCAGCTTAGCCCCAGGCGGCGACGGCGGCGCCGGGGAGCTGTTTTTT; size: .; J: TRBJ2-2; D: .; length: 18; V: TRBV11-2
CDR3: CASSLPVGFSYEQYF; DNA: TGTGCCAGCAGTTTGCCCGTCGGCTTCTCCTACGAGCAGTACTTC; size: .; J: TRBJ2-7; D: .; length: 15; V: TRBV28
CDR3: CASSSLGGAEQFF; DNA: TGTGCCAGCAGTTCCCTGGGTGGGGCGGAGCAGTTCTTC; size: once; J: TRBJ2-1; D: .; length: 13; V: TRBV28
CDR3: CASTRAGTSQNEQFF; DNA: TGTGCCAGCACGAGGGCAGGGACTAGTCAGAATGAGCAGTTCTTC; size: .; J: TRBJ2-1; D: TRBD2; length: 15; V: TRBV19
CDR3: CASSQDSVDEQFF; DNA: TGTGCCAGCAGCCAAGATTCGGTGGATGAGCAGTTCTTC; size: few; J: TRBJ2-1; D: .; length: 13; V: TRBV14
CDR3: CASSPQYEQYF; DNA: TGTGCCAGCAGTCCCCAGTACGAGCAGTACTTC; size: few; J: TRBJ2-7; D: .; length: 11; V: TRBV28
CDR3: CASSRLQIEDEQFF; DNA: TGTGCCAGCAGCCGCCTTCAAATTGAGGATGAGCAGTTCTTC; size: .; J: TRBJ2-1; D: .; length: 14; V: TRBV4-2
CDR3: CASSPWGGPSSNQPQHF; DNA: TGTGCCAGCAGCCCGTGGGGGGGGCCGTCTAGCAATCAGCCCCAGCATTTT; size: few; J: TRBJ1-5; D: .; length: 17; V: TRBV7-2
CDR3: CASSLAGINRDAFF; DNA: TGTGCCAGCAGCCTTGCGGGGATAAACAGGGACGCTTTCTTT; size: few; J: TRBJ1-1; D: .; length: 14; V: TRBV7-2
CDR3: CASSFQLPGQGAGSTEAFF; DNA: TGTGCCAGCAGCTTCCAGCTGCCGGGACAGGGGGCGGGCAGCACTGAAGCTTTCTTT; size: few; J: TRBJ1-1; D: TRBD1; length: 19; V: TRBV7-2
CDR3: CASSLERARGGTQPHLW; DNA: TGTGCCAGCAGCTTAGAACGGGCCAGGGGAGGTACTCAGCCACATCTTTGG; size: .; J: TRBJ1-5; D: .; length: 17; V: TRBV7-8
CDR3: CASRTPGVTGKLFF; DNA: TGTGCCAGTAGAACTCCGGGAGTTACTGGAAAACTGTTTTTT; size: few; J: TRBJ1-4; D: .; length: 14; V: TRBV19
CDR3: CAITDGGGEQYF; DNA: TGTGCCATCACCGACGGAGGGGGCGAGCAGTACTTC; size: few; J: TRBJ2-7; D: .; length: 12; V: TRBV10-3
CDR3: CASSLVGSFGLHGYTF; DNA: TGTGCCAGCAGCTTAGTCGGCAGCTTCGGTCTGCATGGCTACACCTTC; size: .; J: TRBJ1-2; D: .; length: 16; V: TRBV7-2
CDR3: CASSVQGASNQPQHF; DNA: TGTGCCAGTAGTGTACAGGGGGCAAGCAATCAGCCCCAGCATTTT; size: .; J: TRBJ1-5; D: TRBD1; length: 15; V: TRBV19
CDR3: CASSDTSSGTPANTGELFF; DNA: TGTGCCAGCAGTGATACCTCCTCCGGGACACCAGCGAACACCGGGGAGCTGTTTTTT; size: .; J: TRBJ2-2; D: .; length: 19; V: TRBV2
CDR3: CASKKGQLPSEKLFF; DNA: TGTGCCAGCAAAAAAGGACAGCTCCCTTCTGAAAAACTGTTTTTT; size: many; J: TRBJ1-4; D: .; length: 15; V: TRBV28
CDR3: CASSSRTGGWSGELFF; DNA: TGTGCCAGCAGCTCCCGGACAGGGGGGTGGTCCGGGGAGCTGTTTTTT; size: few; J: TRBJ2-2; D: TRBD1; length: 16; V: TRBV6-1
CDR3: CASSAPISLQFF; DNA: TGTGCCAGCAGCGCCCCAATTAGTTTGCAGTTCTTC; size: .; J: TRBJ2-1; D: .; length: 12; V: TRBV7-8
CDR3: CASTGGAGANVLTF; DNA: TGTGCCAGCACGGGGGGCGCTGGGGCCAACGTCCTGACTTTC; size: .; J: TRBJ2-6; D: .; length: 14; V: TRBV28
CDR3: CAWTELAGFHEQFF; DNA: TGTGCCTGGACCGAACTAGCGGGATTCCATGAGCAGTTCTTC; size: .; J: TRBJ2-1; D: TRBD2; length: 14; V: TRBV30
CDR3: CASSSGGPIQETQYF; DNA: TGTGCCAGCAGCTCCGGGGGACCAATCCAAGAGACCCAGTACTTC; size: few; J: TRBJ2-5; D: .; length: 15; V: TRBV5-4
CDR3: CASHPRDSYGYTF; DNA: TGTGCCAGCCACCCTCGGGACAGCTATGGCTACACCTTC; size: .; J: TRBJ1-2; D: TRBD1; length: 13; V: TRBV7-9
CDR3: CASSVAGGKETQYF; DNA: TGTGCTAGCAGCGTAGCGGGGGGGAAAGAGACCCAGTACTTC; size: many; J: TRBJ2-5; D: TRBD2; length: 14; V: TRBV7-7
CDR3: CASSQPTGWGAEDFF; DNA: TGCGCCAGCAGCCAACCCACAGGGTGGGGAGCTGAAGATTTCTTT; size: .; J: TRBJ1-1; D: .; length: 15; V: TRBV4-1
CDR3: CASSPPSGGNQETQYF; DNA: TGCGCCAGCAGCCCCCCTAGCGGGGGAAACCAAGAGACCCAGTACTTC; size: few; J: TRBJ2-5; D: TRBD2; length: 16; V: TRBV5-1
CDR3: CASSLRGGNTIYF; DNA: TGTGCCAGCTCCCTTCGCGGTGGAAACACCATATATTTT; size: .; J: TRBJ1-3; D: .; length: 13; V: TRBV5-4
CDR3: CASSPTGVPGNQPQHF; DNA: TGTGCCAGCAGTCCTACAGGGGTCCCGGGCAATCAGCCCCAGCATTTT; size: once; J: TRBJ1-5; D: TRBD1; length: 16; V: TRBV12-3/TRBV12-4
CDR3: CASSLPDRSTGNEKLFF; DNA: TGTGCCAGCAGTTTACCTGACAGGTCCACCGGTAATGAAAAACTGTTTTTT; size: .; J: TRBJ1-4; D: .; length: 17; V: TRBV12-3/TRBV12-4
CDR3: CASSQVYLQETQYF; DNA: TGCGCCAGCAGCCAAGTCTATCTTCAAGAGACCCAGTACTTC; size: .; J: TRBJ2-5; D: .; length: 14; V: TRBV4-1
CDR3: CAISEPFGNTIYF; DNA: TGTGCCATCAGTGAGCCATTTGGAAACACCATATATTTT; size: .; J: TRBJ1-3; D: .; length: 13; V: TRBV10-3
CDR3: CATSRDRAGSYNEQFF; DNA: TGTGCCACCAGCAGAGATCGAGCGGGGTCCTACAATGAGCAGTTCTTC; size: .; J: TRBJ2-1; D: TRBD2; length: 16; V: TRBV15
CDR3: CASRERGGNQPQHF; DNA: TGTGCCAGTAGGGAAAGGGGGGGCAATCAGCCCCAGCATTTT; size: .; J: TRBJ1-5; D: .; length: 14; V: TRBV19
CDR3: CASSRITTPNYGYTF; DNA: TGCGCCAGCAGCCGCATCACGACACCCAACTATGGCTACACCTTC; size: few; J: TRBJ1-2; D: .; length: 15; V: TRBV4-1